This TCR beta chain was captured in a study of cytomegalovirus exposure and HLA in healthy donors. About the study: Early released data had about 85 million unique TCRs, all coming from HLA-typed donors.

Though probably carrying unrecorded immune exposures, donors were nominally healthy at sampling. V lost 3 bases, J lost 0 bases, and 4 bases stayed unmatched. The CDR3 runs to 16 residues. Germline V gives CDR1 LNHNV, CDR2 YYDKDF (reference sequence). A note on this clone: Its antigen remains unidentified.

The PCR employed 60 Vbeta primers together with 13 Jbeta primers. Original analysis: Unique TCR beta chains numbered 60 million to 100 million in a later analysis, with around 10 million shared. Generated by immunoSEQ multiplex PCR, the TCRdb table keeps only in-frame clones and is missing some. V and J calls and clone size are those listed in that table; D and trimming were worked out from the DNA. The sample has roughly 160,000 clones, 73% seen once. Findings of the study overall: Some V segments could not be told apart, so they were left out, TRBV6-2 and TRBV6-3 among them.

Sequencing was performed on PBMCs. The source of this sequence is a woman aged 18-29 years in good health and CMV-seropositive. The chain carries TRBV15 and TRBJ1-1; 10 bases agree with TRBD1. Here the CDR3 DNA reads TGTGCCACCAGCAGTGGGACAGGGGCCCTGAACACTGAAGCTTTCTTT. Protein: CATSSGTGALNTEAFF.